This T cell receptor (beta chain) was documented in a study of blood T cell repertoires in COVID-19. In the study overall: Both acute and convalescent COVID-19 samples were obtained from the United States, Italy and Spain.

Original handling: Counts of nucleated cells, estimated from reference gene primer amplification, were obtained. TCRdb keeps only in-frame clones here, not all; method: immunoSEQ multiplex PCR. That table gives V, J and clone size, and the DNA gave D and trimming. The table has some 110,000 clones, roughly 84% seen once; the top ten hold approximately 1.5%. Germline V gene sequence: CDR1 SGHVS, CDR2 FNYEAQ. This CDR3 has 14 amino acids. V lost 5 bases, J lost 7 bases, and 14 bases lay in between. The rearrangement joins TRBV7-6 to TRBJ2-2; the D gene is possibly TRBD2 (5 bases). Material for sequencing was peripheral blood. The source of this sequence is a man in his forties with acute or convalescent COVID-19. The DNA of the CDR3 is TGTGCCAGCAGCCCCGCCCCGGGGAGCGGGGAGCTGTTTTTT. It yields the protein CASSPAPGSGELFF.